Listed below are T cell receptor beta chains from one sample, sequenced in a study of blood T cell repertoires in COVID-19. The data were produced by immunoSEQ multiplex PCR, yet TCRdb's version contains in-frame clones alone and is incomplete. The data contain a few hundred thousand clones, about 88% of them singletons. Sequencing used peripheral blood. The receptors were sampled from a man between 65 and 85 years old with acute or convalescent COVID-19. CDR3s include the opening cysteine and the closing phenylalanine or tryptophan. Each record gives: J gene, V gene, CDR3 length, clone size, D gene, CDR3 DNA, CDR3 protein. A D gene is named only where the DNA matches it firmly. The size entry is marked missing in some rows and otherwise reads once, few, many or a size class.

>TRBJ2-7|TRBV6-5|15|NA|NA
TGTGCCAGCAGTTACGTACCGGTTCATTCCTACGAGCAGTACTTC
CASSYVPVHSYEQYF
>TRBJ2-5|TRBV11-1|15|NA|TRBD1
TGTGCCAGCAGCTCCCAACTGACAGGGGGAGAGACCCAGTACTTC
CASSSQLTGGETQYF
>TRBJ1-1|TRBV5-6|16|many|NA
TGTGCCAGCAGCTTGGTCAACAGGGTTTTGAACACTGAAGCTTTCTTT
CASSLVNRVLNTEAFF
>TRBJ2-1|TRBV19|15|once|NA
TGTGCCAGTAGTATACGACAGGCGAGCTACAATGAGCAGTTCTTC
CASSIRQASYNEQFF
>TRBJ2-1|TRBV6-5|15|NA|TRBD1
TGTGCCGCCACCCGAGACAGGGGAACCTACAATGAGCAGTTCTTC
CAATRDRGTYNEQFF
>TRBJ1-2|TRBV4-1|15|many|TRBD1
TGCGCCAGCAGCCAAGAATGGCAGGGGGTTCCGGGCTACACCTTC
CASSQEWQGVPGYTF
>TRBJ2-5|TRBV10-3|13|NA|NA
TGTGCCATCAGTGATTGGAGGGAAGAGACCCAGTACTTC
CAISDWREETQYF
>TRBJ1-4|TRBV6-5|16|NA|NA
TGTGCCAGCAGTTACTCGAGACTCCAGTATAATGAAAAACTGTTTTTT
CASSYSRLQYNEKLFF
>TRBJ2-1|TRBV28|14|NA|NA
TGTGCCAGCAGTCCCCCTTTGGGTACGGGTGAGCAGTTCTTC
CASSPPLGTGEQFF
>TRBJ2-1|TRBV5-4|16|NA|TRBD1
TGTGCCAGCAGCTTGGGAGGGACAGGGGGGTACAATCAGCAGTTCTTC
CASSLGGTGGYNQQFF
>TRBJ2-1|TRBV7-3|15|NA|TRBD2
TGTGCCAGCAGCTTGCGGACTAGCGGTTACAATGAGCAGTTCTTC
CASSLRTSGYNEQFF
>TRBJ2-3|TRBV7-9|13|NA|NA
TGTGCCAGCAGCTTAGATCAGACTAACGCGCAGTATTTT
CASSLDQTNAQYF
>TRBJ1-2|TRBV28|13|NA|NA
TGTGCCAGCAGTTTACAGGGTCTCTATGGCTACACCTTC
CASSLQGLYGYTF
>TRBJ1-3|TRBV9|16|NA|NA
TGTGCCAGCAGCATAAGCCACGGGGGTAACGGAAACACCATATATTTT
CASSISHGGNGNTIYF
>TRBJ2-7|TRBV27|15|NA|TRBD1
TGTGCCAGCAGTTCGTGGACAGGGGGCTCGTACGAGCAGTACTTC
CASSSWTGGSYEQYF
>TRBJ2-1|TRBV7-2|15|NA|TRBD2
TGTGCCAGCAGCTTAGACAGGACTAGCGGGAGAGGGAAGTTCTTC
CASSLDRTSGRGKFF
>TRBJ2-1|TRBV5-4|15|NA|TRBD2
TGTGCCAGCAGCTTCCCGGGACTAGCGGGGACTGAGCAGTTCTTC
CASSFPGLAGTEQFF
>TRBJ2-3|TRBV9|15|once|TRBD2
TGTGCCAGCAGCGTAGATGCGGGAGGGCAAGATACGCAGTATTTT
CASSVDAGGQDTQYF
>TRBJ1-5|TRBV6-4|14|once|NA
TGTGCCAGCAGTGAGCAGTGGAGCAATCAGCCCCAGCATTTT
CASSEQWSNQPQHF
>TRBJ1-2|TRBV19|15|NA|NA
TGTGCCAGTAGTATTGACAGAACCACTAACTATGGCTACACCTTC
CASSIDRTTNYGYTF
>TRBJ1-5|TRBV11-2|15|NA|TRBD1
TGTGCCAGCAGCCAGGGACAGGGGGCGGATCAGCCCCAGCATTTT
CASSQGQGADQPQHF
>TRBJ2-2|TRBV19|15|once|TRBD2
TGTGCCAGTAATTCTCCCGCGGGAGACACCGGGGAGCTGTTTTTT
CASNSPAGDTGELFF
>TRBJ1-2|TRBV5-4|13|NA|TRBD1
TGTGCCAGCACCTGGACAGGAAACTATGGCTACACCTTC
CASTWTGNYGYTF
>TRBJ2-4|TRBV29-1|16|NA|TRBD2
TGCAGCGTTGAACTGGGACTAGCGGGTAATAAAAACATTCAGTACTTC
CSVELGLAGNKNIQYF
>TRBJ1-5|TRBV7-9|13|NA|NA
TGTGCCAGCAGCTTAGATACAGATCAGCCCCAGCATTTT
CASSLDTDQPQHF
>TRBJ2-3|TRBV19|13|NA|NA
TGTGCCAGTAGTATAGGTCCGGGAGATACGCAGTATTTT
CASSIGPGDTQYF
>TRBJ2-6|TRBV7-8|15|NA|TRBD1
TGTGCCAGCAGCTTGACAGGGACTGGGGCCAACGTCCTGACTTTC
CASSLTGTGANVLTF
>TRBJ1-4|TRBV5-1|15|NA|TRBD1
TGCGCCAGCAGCCCGGGACAGGGGACTAATGAAAAACTGTTTTTT
CASSPGQGTNEKLFF
>TRBJ2-3|TRBV7-2|15|NA|NA
TGTGCCAGCAGCCAACAGAGTTCTAGCACAGATACGCAGTATTTT
CASSQQSSSTDTQYF
>TRBJ2-2|TRBV5-1|16|NA|TRBD2
TGCGCCAGCAGCTTGCCGGGACTAGCAGTCGGCGGGGAGCTGTTTTTT
CASSLPGLAVGGELFF
>TRBJ2-1|TRBV7-3|13|NA|NA
TGTGCCAGCAGCCTTCCCTCTGCGCATGAGCAGTTCTTC
CASSLPSAHEQFF
>TRBJ1-6|TRBV2|14|NA|NA
TGTGCCAGCATTTCGGACCCCCCGGGGTCACCCCTCCACTTT
CASISDPPGSPLHF
>TRBJ1-6|TRBV7-2|16|NA|NA
TGTGCCAGCAGCTTAGTACTAGGGATCTATAATTCACCCCTCCACTTT
CASSLVLGIYNSPLHF
>TRBJ1-5|TRBV6-5|13|once|NA
TGTGCCAGCAGAAGGACACCAAATCAGCCCCAGCATTTT
CASRRTPNQPQHF
>TRBJ1-2|TRBV27|12|NA|NA
TGTGCCAGCAGTTCCCCGACTTCGGGCTACACCTTC
CASSSPTSGYTF
>TRBJ2-7|TRBV4-2|17|NA|TRBD1
TGTGCCAGCAGCCAAGCTTTCCTGGACAGGGGATCCTACGAGCAGTACTTC
CASSQAFLDRGSYEQYF
>TRBJ2-7|TRBV5-1|15|NA|TRBD1
TGCGCCAGCCGGGCTTACCCCGGGACAGGGAGCGAGCAGTACTTC
CASRAYPGTGSEQYF
>TRBJ2-1|TRBV11-2|14|NA|TRBD2
TGTGCCAGCAGCTTGTCTAGCGGGTACAATGAGCAGTTCTTC
CASSLSSGYNEQFF
>TRBJ2-5|TRBV18|13|once|NA
TGTGCCAGCTCACCACCACGGGGAGAGACCCAGTACTTC
CASSPPRGETQYF
>TRBJ1-1|TRBV6-5|13|NA|NA
TGTGCCAGCAGTTACGGCAGGGGAGCTGAAGCTTTCTTT
CASSYGRGAEAFF
>TRBJ2-7|TRBV19|13|NA|NA
TGTGCCAGTAGTAAGGACTTGAACTACGAGCAGTACTTC
CASSKDLNYEQYF
>TRBJ2-2|TRBV7-9|18|NA|NA
TGTGCCAGCAGCTCGACCAGAATAGCGCGAATAAACACCGGGGAGCTGTTTTTT
CASSSTRIARINTGELFF
>TRBJ2-3|TRBV5-1|16|NA|TRBD2
TGCGCCAGCAGTGTCGGGACTAGCGGGAGCACAGATACGCAGTATTTT
CASSVGTSGSTDTQYF
>TRBJ2-7|TRBV6-5|14|NA|TRBD1
TGTGCCAGCATTCGGGCCCAGGGGGCAGGTGAGCAGTACTTC
CASIRAQGAGEQYF
>TRBJ1-5|TRBV3-1/TRBV3-2|13|NA|NA
TGTGCCAGCAGCTCACAGGGTAATCAGCCCCAGCATTTT
CASSSQGNQPQHF
>TRBJ2-1|TRBV5-5|15|NA|NA
TGTGCCAGCAGCTTGGAGGGGCTCTCCTACAATGAGCAGTTCTTC
CASSLEGLSYNEQFF
>TRBJ1-2|TRBV27|16|NA|TRBD1
TGTGCCAGCAGTTTCCTCTCCGGGACAGGGAACTATGGCTACACCTTC
CASSFLSGTGNYGYTF
>TRBJ2-3|TRBV9|16|NA|TRBD2
TGTGCCAGCAGCTCCTTAGCGGGAGGGCCCACAGATACGCAGTATTTT
CASSSLAGGPTDTQYF
>TRBJ2-3|TRBV5-4|17|NA|TRBD2
TGTGCCAGCAGCTCGGGACTAGCGGGAGGAGGGACAGATACGCAGTATTTT
CASSSGLAGGGTDTQYF
>TRBJ1-1|TRBV5-4|15|NA|TRBD1
TGTGCCAGCAGTCTGGACAGGGGAGGTCGCACTGAAGCTTTCTTT
CASSLDRGGRTEAFF
>TRBJ2-3|TRBV2|15|NA|TRBD2
TGTGCCAGCAGTGGGGCTAGCGGCGTCACAGATACGCAGTATTTT
CASSGASGVTDTQYF
>TRBJ2-2|TRBV7-8|14|NA|NA
TGTGCCAGCAGCTTCTTCGGGGGCACCGGGGAGCTGTTTTTT
CASSFFGGTGELFF
>TRBJ1-2|TRBV2|13|NA|NA
TGTGCCAGCAGGGGGCAGGGCTACTATGGCTACACCTTC
CASRGQGYYGYTF